The entry below gives a single T cell receptor (beta chain) sequence along with its context. A few counts support this clone. Which antigen it targets is not known. No per-base quality is available; no much larger clone lies one base away. This sample was taken from a study of beta chain features in type 1 diabetes (dated by TCRdb to 2016 to 2019). Broadly, across the study: No differences in mean age, gender distribution, total cell number or subset yield were found between patients and healthy donors. The study compared TCRB repertoires of sorted circulating CD4+ T cell subsets between recently diagnosed type 1 diabetes patients and matched healthy donors. Regulatory and stem cell-like memory subsets were obtained from only 8 patients and about eight healthy donors, while naive and central memory subsets were obtained from all 30 or so donors. A total of 100 million to 110 million sorted cells were examined across all samples, and a strong correlation was observed between cell number per subset and RNA yield. On the study overall, not on this receptor specifically: At VDJ recombination sites, patients with type 1 diabetes made fewer insertions and deleted more nucleotides, a pattern implying thymic rearrangement abnormalities. Sequencing cDNA rather than genomic DNA could over-represent highly expressing activated cells, although activation and CD3 levels did not differ between groups. PCR may preferentially amplify shorter templates, but because patient and control samples were amplified and corrected together, any resulting skew would affect both groups equally. A moderate but significant shortening of TCRB CDR3 length was observed in type 1 diabetes patients in all four CD4+ subsets. Naive, central memory and regulatory TCRB repertoires appeared to be more alike among patients than among healthy donors. HLA sub-analyses involved small numbers of individuals, so any influence of HLA type on TCRB rearrangement remained unresolved.

After removal of 5 bases from V and 2 bases from J, the junction retains 9 bases not matched to a gene. Counted from cysteine to phenylalanine, this CDR3 has 15 amino acids. Of the read, only the CDR3 DNA is kept; its 45 bases are in frame from base 1. From a lookup of the germline V gene, CDR1 and CDR2 are MNHEY and SVGAGI. The High Capacity cDNA Reverse Transcription Kit was used to reverse transcribe all of the isolated RNA, meaning that expressed TCRB transcripts were what got sequenced. Naive, central memory and regulatory T cell samples underwent deep immunoSEQ sequencing, averaging around 3.7 million total reads per sample. After sorted cells were lysed in RLT buffer, RNA was extracted with DNase-treated RNeasy Micro or Mini kits, with the choice depending on cell number. Each cell subset was processed separately to prevent cross-contamination, with patient and healthy donor samples processed together. Using the immunoSEQ multiplex PCR, TCRB sequences were amplified from cDNA into 87-bp fragments spanning the CDR3 region. The amplicons were sequenced using the Illumina HiSeq platform. Turning to the authors' computational methods: PCR bias was computationally corrected using synthetic template baselines, reads within Hamming distance 2 were collapsed, and singletons that could not be merged were discarded. Reads were aligned against IMGT so that V, D and J genes, CDR3 length and insertions or deletions at six rearrangement sites could be assigned. Clonotype counts were normalized to sorted cell number within each subset before computing true diversity and Gini coefficients with the tcR R package. The overlap coefficient, calculated on TCRB nucleotide sequences, was used to quantify repertoire sharing. Out-of-frame TCRB sequences from naive cells were analyzed as a proxy for the pre-selection repertoire. This immuneACCESS table, as held by TCRdb, lists in-frame sequences with V and J called but not all clones. Of the missing ones, under half trace to an unresolved V gene in checked studies; the others have no known cause. That table is the source of V, J and clone size, and D and trimming were worked out from the DNA. This sample gives around 650,000 clones in total; around 11% of them show up just once. The ten largest clones capture roughly 0.11% of the sample.

Each donor gave one peripheral blood draw, averaging about 120 mL, which was collected into heparinised tubes. Naive, central memory, regulatory and stem cell-like memory CD4+ T cells were sorted on a BD FACSAria II using a panel including CD45RO, CCR7, CD25, CD127, CD95 and CD27. Purity was above 98% for every sorted population. PBMCs were separated immediately by Lymphoprep density gradient centrifugation and were stained directly, without being cultured. So that batch effects would be minimized, each experiment stained and sorted samples in pairs, pairing one healthy donor with one patient. The chain couples TRBV6-5 to TRBJ2-7; the junction holds 7 bases that match TRBD1. Sample: naive CD4+ T cells from blood. The cell subset or site label here, explained by the study, means: true naive CD4+ T cells. The source is a man aged 25-45 years with type 1 diabetes. The CDR3 corresponds to CASSINGDSTYEQYF. The bases are TGTGCCAGCAGTATCAATGGGGACAGCACCTACGAGCAGTACTTC.